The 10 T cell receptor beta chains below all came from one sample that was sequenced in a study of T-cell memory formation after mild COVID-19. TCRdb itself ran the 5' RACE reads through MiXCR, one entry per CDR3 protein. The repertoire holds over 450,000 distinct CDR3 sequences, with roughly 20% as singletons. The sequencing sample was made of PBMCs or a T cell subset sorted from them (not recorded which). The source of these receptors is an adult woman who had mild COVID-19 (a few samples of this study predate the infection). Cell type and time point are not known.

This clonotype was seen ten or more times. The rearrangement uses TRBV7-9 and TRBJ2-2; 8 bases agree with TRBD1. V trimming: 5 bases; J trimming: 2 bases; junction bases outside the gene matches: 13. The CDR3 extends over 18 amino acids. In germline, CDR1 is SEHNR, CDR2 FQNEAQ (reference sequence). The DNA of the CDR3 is TGTGCCAGCAGCCCATCGGACAGGGCCCCATTTAACACCGGGGAGCTGTTTTTT. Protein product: CASSPSDRAPFNTGELFF.

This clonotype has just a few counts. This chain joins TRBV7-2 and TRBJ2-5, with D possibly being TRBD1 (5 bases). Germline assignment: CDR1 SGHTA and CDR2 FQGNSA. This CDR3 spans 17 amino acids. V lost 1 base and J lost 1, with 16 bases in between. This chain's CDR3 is CASSLVGQGAVQETQYF. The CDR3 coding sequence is TGTGCCAGCAGCTTAGTGGGTCAGGGTGCGGTCCAAGAGACCCAGTACTTC. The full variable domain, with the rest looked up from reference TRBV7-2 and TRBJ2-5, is GAGVSQSPSNKVTEKGKDVELRCDPISGHTALYWYRQSLGQGLEFLIYFQGNSAPDKSGLPSDRFSAERTGGSVSTLTIQRTQQEDSAVYLCASSLVGQGAVQETQYFGPGTRLLVL.

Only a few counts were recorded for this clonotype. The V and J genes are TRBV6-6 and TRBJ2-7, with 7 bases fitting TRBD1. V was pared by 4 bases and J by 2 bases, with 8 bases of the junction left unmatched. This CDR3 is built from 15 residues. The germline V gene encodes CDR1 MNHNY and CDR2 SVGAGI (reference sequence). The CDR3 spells CASSSSDRAAYEQYF. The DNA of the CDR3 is TGTGCCAGCAGTTCCTCAGACAGGGCCGCCTACGAGCAGTACTTC.

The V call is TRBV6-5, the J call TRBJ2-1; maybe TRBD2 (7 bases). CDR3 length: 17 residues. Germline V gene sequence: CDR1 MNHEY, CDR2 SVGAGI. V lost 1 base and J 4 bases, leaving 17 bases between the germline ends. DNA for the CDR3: TGTGCCAGCAGTTACTATCGGGGGGCAGGGCTATACAATGAGCAGTTCTTC. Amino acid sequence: CASSYYRGAGLYNEQFF.

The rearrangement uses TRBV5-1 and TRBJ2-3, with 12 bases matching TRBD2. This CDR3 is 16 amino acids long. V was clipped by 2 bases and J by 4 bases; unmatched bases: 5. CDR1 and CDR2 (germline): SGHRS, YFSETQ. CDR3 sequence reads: CASSFQTSGSSDTQYF. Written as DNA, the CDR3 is TGCGCCAGCAGCTTTCAGACTAGCGGGAGTTCAGATACGCAGTATTTT.

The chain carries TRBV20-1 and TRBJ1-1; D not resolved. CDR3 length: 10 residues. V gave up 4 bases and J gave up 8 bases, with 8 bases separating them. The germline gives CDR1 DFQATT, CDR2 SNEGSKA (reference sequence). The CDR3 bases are TGCAGTGCTAAGGGATTGGAAGCTTTCTTT. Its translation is CSAKGLEAFF.

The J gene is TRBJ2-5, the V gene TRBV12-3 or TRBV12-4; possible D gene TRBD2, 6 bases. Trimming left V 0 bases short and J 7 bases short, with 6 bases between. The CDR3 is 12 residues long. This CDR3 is CASSLAGGTQYF. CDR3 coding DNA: TGTGCCAGCAGTTTAGCGGGGGGGACCCAGTACTTC.

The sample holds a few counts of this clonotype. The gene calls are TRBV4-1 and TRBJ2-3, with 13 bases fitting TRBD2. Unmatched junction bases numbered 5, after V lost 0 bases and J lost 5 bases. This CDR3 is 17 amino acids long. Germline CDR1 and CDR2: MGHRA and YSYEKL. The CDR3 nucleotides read TGCGCCAGCAGCCAAGAAGGGACTAGCGGGACGATAGATACGCAGTATTTT. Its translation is CASSQEGTSGTIDTQYF.

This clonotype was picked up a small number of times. CDR3 nucleotides: TGTGCCAGCAGCTCGACAGAGAACTATGGCTACACCTTC. Protein product: CASSSTENYGYTF. The chain recombines TRBV5-5 with TRBJ1-2, with D possibly matching TRBD1 (5 bases). The CDR3 has 13 amino acids. Germline V CDR1 and CDR2: SGHKS, YYEKEE (reference sequence). V was pared by 3 bases and J by 2 bases, with 8 bases between.

This CDR3 reads CSATGVSYNEQFF. The CDR3 nucleotides read TGCAGTGCTACGGGGGTCTCCTACAATGAGCAGTTCTTC. This chain joins TRBV20-1 and TRBJ2-1; D might be TRBD2 (6 bases). The CDR3 is 13 amino acids. The germline V gene encodes CDR1 DFQATT and CDR2 SNEGSKA (reference sequence). Trimming shortened V by 4 bases and J by 0 bases, and 7 bases separated the two germline ends.